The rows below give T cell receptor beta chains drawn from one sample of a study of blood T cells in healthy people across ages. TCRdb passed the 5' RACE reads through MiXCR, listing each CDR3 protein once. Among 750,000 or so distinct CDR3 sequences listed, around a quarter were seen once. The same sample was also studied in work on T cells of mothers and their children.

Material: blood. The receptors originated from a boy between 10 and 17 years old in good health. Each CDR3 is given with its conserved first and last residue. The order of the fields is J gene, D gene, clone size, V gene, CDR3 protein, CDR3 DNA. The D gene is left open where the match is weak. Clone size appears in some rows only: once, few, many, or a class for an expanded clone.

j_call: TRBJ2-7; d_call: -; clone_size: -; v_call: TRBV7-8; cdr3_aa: CASSRSSGALSYEQYF; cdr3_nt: TGTGCCAGCAGCCGTTCCTCGGGAGCCCTCTCCTACGAGCAGTACTTC
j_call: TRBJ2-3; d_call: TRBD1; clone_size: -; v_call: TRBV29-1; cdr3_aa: CSGAQGAGDTQYF; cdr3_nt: TGCAGCGGCGCACAGGGGGCTGGAGATACGCAGTATTTT
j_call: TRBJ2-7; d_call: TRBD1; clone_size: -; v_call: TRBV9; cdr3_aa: CASSARPGTGMYEQYF; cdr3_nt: TGTGCCAGCAGCGCAAGACCCGGGACAGGGATGTACGAGCAGTACTTC
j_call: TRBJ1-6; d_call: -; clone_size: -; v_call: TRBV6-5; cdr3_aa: CASSYGVWDSPLHF; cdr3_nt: TGTGCCAGCAGTTACGGGGTTTGGGATTCACCCCTCCACTTT
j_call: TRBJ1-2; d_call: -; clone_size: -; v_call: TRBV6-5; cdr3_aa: CASSSQGNRGYTF; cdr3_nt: TGTGCCAGCAGTTCCCAGGGGAACAGGGGCTACACCTTC
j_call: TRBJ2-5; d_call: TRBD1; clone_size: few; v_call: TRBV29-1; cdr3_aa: CSVELRMTGSETQYF; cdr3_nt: TGCAGCGTTGAACTACGAATGACAGGGTCAGAGACCCAGTACTTC
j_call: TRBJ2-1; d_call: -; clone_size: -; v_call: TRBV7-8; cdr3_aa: CASSLDTRLESAGYEQFF; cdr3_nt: TGTGCCAGCAGCTTAGATACACGGCTTGAATCTGCAGGGTATGAGCAGTTCTTC
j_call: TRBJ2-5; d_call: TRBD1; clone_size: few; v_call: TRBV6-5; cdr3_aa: CASRGQGASETQYF; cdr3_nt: TGTGCCAGCAGGGGACAGGGGGCCTCAGAGACCCAGTACTTC
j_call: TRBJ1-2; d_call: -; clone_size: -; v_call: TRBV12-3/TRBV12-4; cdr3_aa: CASSFGQTNYGYTF; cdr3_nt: TGTGCCAGCAGTTTCGGACAGACAAACTATGGCTACACCTTC
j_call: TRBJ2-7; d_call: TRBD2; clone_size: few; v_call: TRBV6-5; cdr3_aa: CASSYMAGGEQYF; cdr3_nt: TGTGCCAGCAGTTACATGGCGGGGGGTGAGCAGTACTTC
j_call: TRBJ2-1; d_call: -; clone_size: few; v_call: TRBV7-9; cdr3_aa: CASSLRTNYNEQFF; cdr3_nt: TGTGCCAGCAGCTTAAGGACTAACTACAATGAGCAGTTCTTC
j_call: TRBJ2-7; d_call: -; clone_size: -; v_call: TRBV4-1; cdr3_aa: CASSPYAVGLSYEQYF; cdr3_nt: TGCGCCAGCAGCCCCTATGCGGTTGGGCTATCCTACGAGCAGTACTTC
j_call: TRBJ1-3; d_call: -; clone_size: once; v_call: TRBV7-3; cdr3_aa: CASRDSGNTIYF; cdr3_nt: TGTGCCAGCCGGGACTCTGGAAACACCATATATTTT
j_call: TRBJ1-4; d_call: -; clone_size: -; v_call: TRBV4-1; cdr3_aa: CASSQTGGEKLFF; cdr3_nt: TGCGCCAGCAGCCAAACGGGAGGTGAAAAACTGTTTTTT
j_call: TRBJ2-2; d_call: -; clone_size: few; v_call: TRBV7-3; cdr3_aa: CASSLQGGAITGELFF; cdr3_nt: TGTGCCAGCAGCCTCCAAGGGGGGGCGATCACCGGGGAGCTGTTTTTT
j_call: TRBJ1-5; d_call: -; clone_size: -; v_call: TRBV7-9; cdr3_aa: CASSLPGLDQPQHF; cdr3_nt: TGTGCCAGCAGCTTACCGGGCCTCGATCAGCCCCAGCATTTT
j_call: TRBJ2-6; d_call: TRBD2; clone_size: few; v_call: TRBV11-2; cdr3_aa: CASSSGLAGVSGANVLTF; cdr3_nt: TGTGCCAGCAGCTCCGGACTAGCGGGGGTCTCTGGGGCCAACGTCCTGACTTTC
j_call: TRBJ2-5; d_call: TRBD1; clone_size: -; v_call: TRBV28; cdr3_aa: CASSGTHRGETQYF; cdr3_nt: TGTGCCAGCAGTGGGACGCACAGGGGAGAGACCCAGTACTTC
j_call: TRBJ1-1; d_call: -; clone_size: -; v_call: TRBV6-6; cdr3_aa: CASSNELEAFF; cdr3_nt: TGTGCCAGCAGTAACGAACTTGAAGCTTTCTTT
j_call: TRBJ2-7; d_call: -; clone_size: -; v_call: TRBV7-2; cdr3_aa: CASSSPSTSEQYF; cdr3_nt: TGTGCCAGCAGCTCGCCTTCGACAAGCGAGCAGTACTTC
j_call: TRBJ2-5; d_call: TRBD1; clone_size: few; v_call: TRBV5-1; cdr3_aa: CASSLMGTGSQETQYF; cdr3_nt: TGCGCCAGCAGCTTGATGGGGACAGGCTCTCAAGAGACCCAGTACTTC
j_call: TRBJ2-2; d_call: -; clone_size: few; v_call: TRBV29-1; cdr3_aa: CSVLGLGVGTGELFF; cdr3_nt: TGCAGCGTACTGGGACTGGGAGTCGGCACCGGGGAGCTGTTTTTT
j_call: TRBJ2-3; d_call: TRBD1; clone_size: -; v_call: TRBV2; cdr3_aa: CASSPRDRADTQYF; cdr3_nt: TGTGCCAGCAGCCCCCGGGACAGAGCAGATACGCAGTATTTT
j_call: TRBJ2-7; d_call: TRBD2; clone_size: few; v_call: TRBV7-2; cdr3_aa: CASSLDGRGYEQYF; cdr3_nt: TGTGCCAGCAGCTTAGACGGGAGGGGGTACGAGCAGTACTTC
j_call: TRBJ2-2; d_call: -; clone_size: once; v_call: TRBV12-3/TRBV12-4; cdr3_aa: CASSLILEENTGELFF; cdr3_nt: TGTGCCAGCAGTTTAATCCTCGAGGAGAACACCGGGGAGCTGTTTTTT
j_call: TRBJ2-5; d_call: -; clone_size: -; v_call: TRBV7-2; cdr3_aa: CASRRASAQETQYF; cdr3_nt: TGTGCCAGCCGCAGGGCGAGCGCCCAAGAGACCCAGTACTTC
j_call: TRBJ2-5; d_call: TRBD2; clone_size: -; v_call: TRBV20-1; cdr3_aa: CSARDLRREGETQYF; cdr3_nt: TGCAGTGCTAGAGATCTCCGGCGGGAGGGAGAGACCCAGTACTTC
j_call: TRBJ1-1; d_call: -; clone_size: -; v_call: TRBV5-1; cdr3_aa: CASFDGNTEAFF; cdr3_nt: TGCGCCAGCTTCGACGGGAACACTGAAGCTTTCTTT
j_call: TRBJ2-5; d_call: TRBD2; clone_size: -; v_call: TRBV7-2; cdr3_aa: CASSSRTSIGETQYF; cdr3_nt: TGTGCCAGCAGCTCCCGGACTAGTATTGGTGAGACCCAGTACTTC
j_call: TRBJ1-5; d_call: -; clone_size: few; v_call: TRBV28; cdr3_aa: CASTSVNQPQHF; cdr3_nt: TGTGCCAGCACCTCGGTGAATCAGCCCCAGCATTTT
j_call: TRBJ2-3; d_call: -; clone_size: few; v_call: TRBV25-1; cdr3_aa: CASSAAETAATTQYF; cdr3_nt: TGTGCCAGCAGTGCGGCCGAGACGGCTGCGACTACGCAGTATTTT
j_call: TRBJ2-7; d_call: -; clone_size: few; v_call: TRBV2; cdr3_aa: CASIADYSYEQYF; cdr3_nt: TGTGCCAGCATAGCGGATTACTCCTACGAGCAGTACTTC
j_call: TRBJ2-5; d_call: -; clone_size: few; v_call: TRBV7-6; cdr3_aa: CASSLAGGPSGETQYF; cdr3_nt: TGTGCCAGCAGCTTAGCCGGCGGCCCGAGTGGGGAGACCCAGTACTTC
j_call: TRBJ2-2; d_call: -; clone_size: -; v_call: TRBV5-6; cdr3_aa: CASSLAGWGEGTGELFF; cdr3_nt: TGTGCCAGCAGCTTGGCCGGTTGGGGAGAGGGCACCGGGGAGCTGTTTTTT
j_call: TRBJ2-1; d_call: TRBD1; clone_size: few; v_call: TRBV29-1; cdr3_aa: CSVEARDRGLGRQFF; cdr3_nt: TGCAGCGTTGAAGCCAGGGACAGGGGGTTGGGCAGGCAGTTCTTC
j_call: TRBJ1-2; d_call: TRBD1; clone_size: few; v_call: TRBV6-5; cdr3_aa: CASSYSAAGGHYGYTF; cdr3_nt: TGTGCCAGCAGTTACTCAGCGGCAGGGGGCCACTATGGCTACACCTTC
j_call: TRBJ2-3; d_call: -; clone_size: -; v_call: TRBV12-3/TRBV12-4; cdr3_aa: CASSLAGLRADTQYF; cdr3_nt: TGTGCCAGCAGTTTAGCAGGGCTTAGAGCAGATACGCAGTATTTT
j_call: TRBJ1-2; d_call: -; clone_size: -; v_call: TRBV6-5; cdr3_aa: CASSYSVSGYGYTF; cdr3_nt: TGTGCCAGCAGTTACTCGGTGTCGGGCTATGGCTACACCTTC
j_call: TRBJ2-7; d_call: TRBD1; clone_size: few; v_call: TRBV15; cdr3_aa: CATSSGQGTYEQYF; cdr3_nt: TGTGCCACCAGCAGCGGACAGGGAACCTACGAGCAGTACTTC
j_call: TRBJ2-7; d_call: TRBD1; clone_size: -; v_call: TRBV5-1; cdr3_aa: CASISGTGGDEQYF; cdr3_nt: TGCGCCAGCATATCGGGGACAGGGGGCGACGAGCAGTACTTC
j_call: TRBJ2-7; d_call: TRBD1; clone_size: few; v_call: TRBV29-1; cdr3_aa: CSVETGTGYYEQYF; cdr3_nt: TGCAGCGTTGAAACTGGGACAGGGTACTACGAGCAGTACTTC
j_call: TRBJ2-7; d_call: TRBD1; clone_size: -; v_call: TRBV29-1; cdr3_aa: CSVTRGTGSHEQYF; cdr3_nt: TGCAGCGTCACCCGGGGGACAGGGTCCCACGAGCAGTACTTC